Each of the 31 T cell receptor beta chains below was sequenced from the same sample in a study of T cells after somatic rescue of genetic block. Measured with immunoSEQ multiplex PCR; TCRdb has only the in-frame clones, and not every one. Among about 67,000 clones, under 95% were seen once, and the ten largest hold 3%. The sample consisted of peripheral blood mononuclear cells (PBMCs). The receptors were sampled from a man aged 40-49 years.

This CDR3 reads CASSLGLAGHQETQYF. The CDR3 DNA is TGTGCCAGCAGCTTAGGACTAGCGGGACACCAAGAGACCCAGTACTTC. The gene calls are TRBV7-2 and TRBJ2-5; 11 nucleotides agree with TRBD2. The CDR3 sequence is 16 residues long. Trimming at V came to 1 base and at J to 0 bases, leaving 1 base not matched to a gene. The V gene's germline CDR1 is SGHTA and CDR2 FQGNSA.

This rearrangement joins TRBV5-8 to TRBJ2-5; possible D gene TRBD2, 6 bases. The germline V gene has CDR1 SGHTS and CDR2 YDEGEE. The CDR3 totals 13 residues. Trimming took off 4 bases at V and 5 bases at J, with 12 bases between the two ends. CDR3 region: CASSTASVETQYF. The CDR3 nucleotides are TGTGCCAGCAGCACGGCTAGCGTGGAGACCCAGTACTTC.

The chain couples TRBV7-9 to TRBJ1-2; D unclear. From germline, CDR1 is SEHNR and CDR2 FQNEAQ (reference sequence). V lost 1 base and J lost 7, with 16 bases in between. The CDR3 is 15 residues long. CDR3 bases: TGTGCCAGCAGCTTAGAGGGCTTCGTTGCGGGTGGCTACACCTTC. The encoded protein is CASSLEGFVAGGYTF.

V gene TRBV6-6 combines with J gene TRBJ1-2, with D uncertain. Trimming removed 6 bases from V and 4 bases from J, with 12 bases in between. The CDR3 covers 13 residues. Germline CDR1 and CDR2: MNHNY and SVGAGI (reference sequence). This CDR3 reads CASREVGSYGYTF. For the CDR3, the DNA is TGTGCCAGCAGAGAGGTCGGATCCTATGGCTACACCTTC.

This chain uses TRBV6-4 with TRBJ2-1, with a possible D match to TRBD1 (5 bases). The germline V gene has CDR1 MRHNA and CDR2 SNTAGT. CDR3 size: 13 residues. V lost 0 bases and J 9 bases, leaving 9 bases between the germline ends. The CDR3 region has the DNA TGTGCCAGCAGTGACTCGAAGGGGTCTGAGCAGTTCTTC. This sequence encodes CASSDSKGSEQFF.

The gene calls are TRBV9 and TRBJ2-3, with D unclear. The length of the CDR3 is 12 residues. Germline loops: CDR1 SGDLS, CDR2 YYNGEE. The V end lost 3 bases, the J end lost 5 bases, and 7 bases lay between the germline ends. This CDR3 is CASSAFGDTQYF. In nucleotides, the CDR3 is TGTGCCAGCAGCGCGTTTGGAGATACGCAGTATTTT.

Only one count was recorded for this clone. The chain recombines TRBV27 with TRBJ1-2, with TRBD1 as a possible D gene (5 bases). This CDR3 is built from 16 residues. The germline V gene encodes CDR1 MNHEY and CDR2 SMNVEV (reference sequence). V was cut by 1 base and J by 2 bases, with 14 bases left in between. The chain's CDR3 is CASSLFFQGLNYGYTF. In DNA form, the CDR3 reads TGTGCCAGCAGTTTATTCTTCCAGGGACTAAACTATGGCTACACCTTC.

V usage is TRBV7-9 and J usage is TRBJ2-1, with 8 bases that match TRBD2. After removal of 2 bases from V and 5 bases from J, the junction contained 8 bases not matched to a gene. CDR1 and CDR2 from the germline V gene are SEHNR and FQNEAQ (reference sequence). CDR3 length: 16 residues. In DNA, the CDR3 is TGTGCCAGCAGCTTATCGTCGGGGGGGCCCAACAATGAGCAGTTCTTC. It is translated as CASSLSSGGPNNEQFF.

The chain couples TRBV11-3 to TRBJ2-2; tentative D call: TRBD1 (5 bases). Trimming stripped 5 bases from V and 7 bases from J, with 8 bases between. CDR1 and CDR2 from the germline V gene are SGHNT and YENEEA. The CDR3 is 12 amino acids. The CDR3 loop reads CASSIRDGELFF. As DNA, the CDR3 is TGTGCCAGCAGCATCAGGGACGGGGAGCTGTTTTTT. The variable domain in full, with the rest retrieved from reference TRBV11-3 and TRBJ2-2, is EAGVVQSPRYKIIEKKQPVAFWCNPISGHNTLYWYLQNLGQGPELLIRYENEEAVDDSQLPKDRFSAERLKGVDSTLKIQPAELGDSAVYLCASSIRDGELFFGEGSRLTVL.

The gene calls are TRBV5-4 and TRBJ2-1; 7 bases map to TRBD2. V shed 0 bases and J 9 bases; nucleotides not matched to a gene: 12. This CDR3 is 16 amino acids long. Germline V gene lookup returns CDR1 SGHNT and CDR2 YYREEE (reference sequence). The CDR3 sequence is CASSLGTSASYSEQFF. The CDR3 bases are TGTGCCAGCAGCTTGGGCACTAGCGCCTCCTACTCTGAGCAGTTCTTC. The full variable domain, rest sourced from reference TRBV5-4 and TRBJ2-1, is ETGVTQSPTHLIKTRGQQVTLRCSSQSGHNTVSWYQQALGQGPQFIFQYYREEENGRGNFPPRFSGLQFPNYSSELNVNALELDDSALYLCASSLGTSASYSEQFFGPGTRLTVL.

The rearrangement links TRBV7-6 to TRBJ2-6; 8 positions match TRBD1. The CDR3 runs 16 residues. CDR1 is SGHVS and CDR2 is FNYEAQ in the germline V gene. Trimming cost V 4 bases and J 0 bases; bases outside gene matches: 2. The CDR3 is CASSSGQGSGANVLTF. The CDR3 nucleotides are TGTGCCAGCAGCTCCGGACAGGGCTCTGGGGCCAACGTCCTGACTTTC.

The chain employs TRBV6-5 and TRBJ2-3; the D is unclear. Trimming removed 6 bases at V and 4 bases at J, with 8 bases between. The CDR3 consists of 12 residues. The V gene's germline CDR1 is MNHEY and CDR2 SVGAGI. Here the CDR3 DNA reads TGTGCCAGCAGGAACGGTGCAGATACGCAGTATTTT. Its translation is CASRNGADTQYF.

The chain joins TRBV19 to TRBJ2-3; 12 positions match TRBD1. The ends lost 6 bases at V and 1 base at J; junction bases unmatched: 8. This CDR3 has 17 residues. Germline V gene sequence: CDR1 LNHDA, CDR2 SQIVND (reference sequence). DNA for the CDR3: TGTGCCAGTAGCACCGGGACAGGGGGCTTCGGCACAGATACGCAGTATTTT. As protein: CASSTGTGGFGTDTQYF.

This chain uses TRBV6-5 with TRBJ2-1, with 7 bases matching TRBD2. The V gene end was trimmed by 4 bases and the J gene end by 3 bases; junction bases not matched to a gene: 9. The CDR3 extends over 16 amino acids. The germline V gene has CDR1 MNHEY and CDR2 SVGAGI. The CDR3 bases are TGTGCCAGCAGTTCCCGACGTCTAGCGGTCTACAATGAGCAGTTCTTC. This codes for CASSSRRLAVYNEQFF.

Turning to this clone: Distinct nucleotide sequences in the sample also encode this CDR3. The chain is built from TRBV7-3 and TRBJ1-1; 10 bases agree with TRBD1. The trim removed 5 bases at V and 5 bases at J, leaving 8 bases unmatched. CDR1 SGHTA and CDR2 FQGTGA come from the germline V gene. The CDR3 runs 15 residues. CDR3 bases: TGTGCCAGCAGCCTCCTGACAGGGGGCTGGACTGAAGCTTTCTTT. It codes for CASSLLTGGWTEAFF.

The chain couples TRBV4-3 to TRBJ1-1, with a possible D match to TRBD1 (5 bases). The CDR3 contains 14 residues. Germline CDR1 and CDR2: LGHNA and YSLEER. Trimming shortened V by 1 base and J by 1 base, and 7 bases separated the two germline ends. DNA of the CDR3: TGCGCCAGCAGCCAAGGCAGGGCGAACACTGAAGCTTTCTTT. It yields the protein CASSQGRANTEAFF.

The chain employs TRBV25-1 and TRBJ2-2; TRBD2 aligns across 7 bases. Losses at the gene ends were 6 bases for V and 4 bases for J; bases not matched to a gene: 5. This CDR3 has 14 amino acids. The germline CDR1 and CDR2 sequences are MGHDK and SYGVNS. CDR3 DNA sequence: TGTGCCAGCAGACCAGCGGGGATCACCGGGGAGCTGTTTTTT. It translates to CASRPAGITGELFF.

The chain is built from TRBV6-1 and TRBJ2-7, with 9 bases aligning to TRBD2. J lost 2 bases, V lost 6 bases, and 5 bases had no gene match. Germline V CDR1 and CDR2: MNHNS, SASEGT. The CDR3 has 14 residues. The DNA of the CDR3 is TGTGCCAGCAGCTTTAGCGGGAGTCCCTACGAGCAGTACTTC. Translating gives CASSFSGSPYEQYF.

The V gene is TRBV5-4, the J gene TRBJ2-7; 9 positions agree with TRBD2. Germline assignment: CDR1 SGHNT and CDR2 YYREEE (reference sequence). J lost 5 bases, V lost 3 bases, and 9 bases had no gene match. The CDR3 sequence is 15 residues long. CDR3 bases: TGTGCCAGCAGCTCTCGGGGACTAGCTAGCGACGAGCAGTACTTC. Protein product: CASSSRGLASDEQYF.

J is TRBJ2-7 and V is TRBV5-1; 7 bases are a match to TRBD1. The CDR3 is 13 amino acids. V shed 4 bases and J 5 bases; nucleotides not matched to a gene: 6. Per germline, CDR1 SGHRS and CDR2 YFSETQ. This CDR3 is CASSGGQAHEQYF. As DNA, the CDR3 is TGCGCCAGCAGCGGAGGACAGGCCCACGAGCAGTACTTC. Based on the CDR3 plus reference TRBV5-1 and TRBJ2-7, the full variable domain is KAGVTQTPRYLIKTRGQQVTLSCSPISGHRSVSWYQQTPGQGLQFLFEYFSETQRNKGNFPGRFSGRQFSNSRSEMNVSTLELGDSALYLCASSGGQAHEQYFGPGTRLTVT.

This chain links TRBV4-2 with TRBJ2-3; D perhaps matches TRBD2 (6 bases). In germline, CDR1 is LGHNA, CDR2 YNFKEQ. CDR3 size: 15 residues. Trimming stripped 4 bases from V and 5 bases from J, with 16 bases between. The CDR3 reads CASSPGTLKGDTQYF. The CDR3, as DNA: TGTGCCAGCAGCCCCGGGACTCTCAAAGGAGATACGCAGTATTTT.

The J gene is TRBJ2-3, the V gene TRBV11-2; 10 bases map to TRBD2. CDR3 length: 14 amino acids. With 4 bases clipped from V and 4 bases from J, the junction kept 2 bases outside the gene matches. The germline V gene has CDR1 SGHAT and CDR2 FQNNGV. The CDR3 loop reads CASSSTSGADTQYF. CDR3 sequence (DNA): TGTGCCAGCAGCTCAACTAGCGGGGCAGATACGCAGTATTTT.

The V and J genes are TRBV6-5 and TRBJ2-3; 12 bases agree with TRBD2. V trimming: 5 bases; J trimming: 3 bases; junction bases outside the gene matches: 3. There are 15 residues in the CDR3. The V gene's germline CDR1 is MNHEY and CDR2 SVGAGI. The CDR3, as DNA: TGTGCCAGCAGTCCTAGCGGGGGGGCAACAGATACGCAGTATTTT. It specifies CASSPSGGATDTQYF.

The J gene is TRBJ2-3, the V gene TRBV4-1; either TRBD1 or TRBD2 may fit D (5 bases each). V lost 2 bases and J lost 3, with 18 bases in between. Germline CDR1 and CDR2: MGHRA and YSYEKL. This CDR3 has 17 residues. CDR3 sequence: CASSQFSGHPGTDTQYF. The CDR3 nucleotides are TGCGCCAGCAGCCAATTCTCGGGGCACCCCGGGACAGATACGCAGTATTTT.

The gene calls are TRBV4-3 and TRBJ2-7, with 8 bases identical to TRBD2. Germline V gene sequence: CDR1 LGHNA, CDR2 YSLEER. V lost 0 bases to trimming and J lost 2 bases; unmatched junction nucleotides: 15. This CDR3 region has 19 residues. The CDR3 DNA reads TGCGCCAGCAGCCAAGATTTCTTTGTTTTGGCGGGAGGCGCCTACGAGCAGTACTTC. This gives the protein CASSQDFFVLAGGAYEQYF.

This chain joins TRBV28 and TRBJ1-5; 7 bases map to TRBD1. J was trimmed by 2 bases and V by 3 bases; bases with no gene match: 4. CDR1 and CDR2 from the germline V gene are MDHEN and SYDVKM. The length of the CDR3 is 15 residues. The CDR3 DNA is TGTGCCAGCAGTTTGAGTCAGGGGGGCAATCAGCCCCAGCATTTT. Protein sequence: CASSLSQGGNQPQHF.

The V call is TRBV6-6, the J call TRBJ1-5, with 8 bases identical to TRBD1. Germline V lookup: CDR1 MNHNY, CDR2 SVGAGI (reference sequence). The CDR3 runs to 14 residues. V trimming: 6 bases; J trimming: 7 bases; junction bases outside the gene matches: 8. For the CDR3, the DNA is TGTGCCAGCAGGCGGCAGGGGGCGAGGCAGCCCCAGCATTTT. It specifies CASRRQGARQPQHF.

The sample holds one count of this clone. The chain has TRBV27 and TRBJ2-7; 13 nucleotides agree with TRBD2. The J segment lost 7 bases and the V segment lost 8 bases, leaving 5 bases of the junction unmatched. From germline, CDR1 is MNHEY and CDR2 SMNVEV (reference sequence). There are 13 residues in the CDR3. As DNA, the CDR3 is TGTGCCAGCCGGACTAGCGGGAGTTATGAGCAGTACTTC. This translates into CASRTSGSYEQYF.

This clone was found a few times. This chain uses TRBV2 with TRBJ2-5; TRBD2 is a possible D gene (5 bases). Trimming took 1 base from V and 5 from J, leaving 8 bases between them. From germline, CDR1 is SNHLY and CDR2 FYNNEI. The CDR3 is made up of 13 amino acids. CDR3 nucleotide sequence: TGTGCCAGCAGTGAAGTACGAGGGGAGACCCAGTACTTC. Amino acids: CASSEVRGETQYF.

V is TRBV14 and J is TRBJ2-7; D perhaps matches TRBD1 (6 bases). Germline assignment: CDR1 SGHDN and CDR2 FVKESK. The CDR3 runs 13 residues. The V and J ends lost 5 bases and 2 bases respectively, with 10 bases between them. The CDR3 loop is CASSYRVPYEQYF. The CDR3, as DNA: TGTGCCAGCAGCTACAGGGTACCCTACGAGCAGTACTTC. The variable domain in full, with the rest retrieved from reference TRBV14 and TRBJ2-7, is EAGVTQFPSHSVIEKGQTVTLRCDPISGHDNLYWYRRVMGKEIKFLLHFVKESKQDESGMPNNRFLAERTGGTYSTLKVQPAELEDSGVYFCASSYRVPYEQYFGPGTRLTVT.

The rearrangement uses TRBV10-3 and TRBJ2-7; D is unclear. Trimming left V 0 bases short and J 6 bases short, with 12 bases between. This CDR3 is 14 amino acids long. Germline values: CDR1 ENHRY, CDR2 SYGVKD. The DNA of the CDR3 is TGTGCCATCAGTGAGTCTGGCAGGCCCGCCGAGCAGTACTTC. Protein product: CAISESGRPAEQYF.